This section outlines one TCR beta chain sequence together with its context. The antigen this receptor binds is unknown. No much larger clone exists at a distance of one base, and base qualities are not known. Ends trimmed: V by 4 bases, J by 2 bases; bases unmatched to a gene: 6. From the cysteine up to the phenylalanine, the CDR3 has a length of 15 residues. Only the CDR3 DNA stays, 45 bases, in frame from base 1. CDR1 and CDR2 were assigned from the germline V gene as SGHRS and YFSETQ. The data are from a study of T cells in narcolepsy (dated by TCRdb to the late 2010s). About the study as a whole: Patients with narcolepsy type 1 or type 2 (NT1, NT2) and healthy control donors were enrolled in the study. Autoreactive T cells targeting hypocretin neuron self-antigens (hypocretin, TRIB2) were sought in narcolepsy patients, and TCR Vbeta sequencing was used to track clonotypes in blood and CSF.

For TCR Vbeta sequencing, memory CD4+ T cells were sorted ex vivo from the peripheral blood of both healthy controls and narcolepsy patients. The library came from the immunoSEQ multiplex PCR assay. The immuneACCESS repertoire file appears here via TCRdb, limited to in-frame rearrangements. These files lack a portion of the clones; in checked studies, under half of the deficit traces to unresolved V genes, and the cause of the others is not known. The sample includes about 40,000 clones, with about 87% observed a single time. The top ten clones comprise roughly 1.2% of the sample. What the authors observed across the whole study: Some blood memory CD4+ repertoires from patients and controls contained no sequences matching autoreactive T cell clones. HCRT-specific and TRIB2-specific autoreactive clonotypes were highlighted in plots that compared CD4+ T cell clonotypes in CSF versus blood from the same patient. Autoreactive clonotypes were reported to be detected serially in the blood of the same patients and of different patients, but not in the blood of healthy controls. Patients and controls had comparable numbers of sequenced blood memory CD4+ clonotypes, averaging about 40,000 and 33,000, respectively.

The receptor was isolated from a human donor with narcolepsy. Sequenced input: CD45RA- memory CD4+ T cells from PBMCs. The cell subset or site label for this specimen denotes: memory T cells sorted ex vivo from peripheral blood. The rearrangement joined TRBV5-1 to TRBJ2-5, and 9 bases in between align with TRBD1. The CDR3 region: CASSMRGTGQETQYF. In nucleotides, the sequence is TGCGCCAGCAGCATGAGGGGGACAGGGCAAGAGACCCAGTACTTC.